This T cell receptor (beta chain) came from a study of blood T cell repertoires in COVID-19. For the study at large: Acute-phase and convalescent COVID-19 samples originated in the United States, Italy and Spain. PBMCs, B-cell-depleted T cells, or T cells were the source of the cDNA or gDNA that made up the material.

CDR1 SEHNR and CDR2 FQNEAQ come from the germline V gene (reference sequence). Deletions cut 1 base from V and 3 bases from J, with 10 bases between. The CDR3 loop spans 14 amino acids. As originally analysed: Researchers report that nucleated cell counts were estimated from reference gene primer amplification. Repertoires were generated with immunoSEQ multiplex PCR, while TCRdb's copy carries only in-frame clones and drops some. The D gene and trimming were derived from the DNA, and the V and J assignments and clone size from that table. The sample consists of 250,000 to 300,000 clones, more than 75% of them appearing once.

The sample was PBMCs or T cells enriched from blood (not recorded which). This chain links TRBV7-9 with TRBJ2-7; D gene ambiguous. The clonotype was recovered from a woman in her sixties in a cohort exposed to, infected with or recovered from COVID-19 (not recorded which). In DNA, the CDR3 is TGTGCCAGCAGCTTAGAAGGAGCCTACTACGAGCAGTACTTC. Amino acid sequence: CASSLEGAYYEQYF.